This entry concerns a single T cell receptor beta chain. Using RNA transcripts as the source, TCR beta CDR3 regions were amplified. The HTBI primer set served for first-round RT-PCR of the TCR CDR3. TCRdb re-called the multiplex PCR reads with MiXCR, one entry per CDR3 protein. Among about 210,000 distinct CDR3 sequences listed, 17% were seen once. The hyperthyroidism patients had all been newly diagnosed, and their disease duration was under 2 months. Their ages ranged from 18 to 65 years. The study left out patients who had uncontrolled infection, other autoimmune disease, pregnancy or lactation. Fresh peripheral blood, under 13 ml, yielded the PBMCs. The data are from a study of T cells in Graves' hyperthyroidism and ophthalmopathy. The CDR3 spans 14 residues. Germline-derived CDR1 and CDR2 are SNHLY and FYNNEI. V was clipped by 6 bases and J by 0 bases, with 10 bases between them.

The sequence was collected from a man between 50 and 59 years old with Graves' hyperthyroidism. The sample consisted of blood. The chain employs TRBV2 and TRBJ2-3, with D maybe TRBD1 (6 bases). Here the CDR3 reads CASSWTDSTDTQYF. The CDR3 nucleotides read TGTGCCAGCAGCTGGACAGATAGCACAGATACGCAGTATTTT. Full variable domain (remainder filled in from reference TRBV2 and TRBJ2-3): EPEVTQTPSHQVTQMGQEVILRCVPISNHLYFYWYRQILGQKVEFLVSFYNNEISEKSEIFDDQFSVERPDGSNFTLKIRSTKLEDSAMYFCASSWTDSTDTQYFGPGTRLTVL.